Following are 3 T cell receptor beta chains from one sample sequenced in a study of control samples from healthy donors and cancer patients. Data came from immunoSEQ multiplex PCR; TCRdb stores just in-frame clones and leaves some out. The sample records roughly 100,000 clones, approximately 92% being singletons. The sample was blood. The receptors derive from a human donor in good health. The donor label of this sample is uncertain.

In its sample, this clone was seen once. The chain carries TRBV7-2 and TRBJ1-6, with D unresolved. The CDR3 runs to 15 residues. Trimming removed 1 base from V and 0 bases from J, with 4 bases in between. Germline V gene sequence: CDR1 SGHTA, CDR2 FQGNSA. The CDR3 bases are TGTGCCAGCAGCTTAGAAAGCTCCTATAATTCACCCCTCCACTTT. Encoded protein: CASSLESSYNSPLHF. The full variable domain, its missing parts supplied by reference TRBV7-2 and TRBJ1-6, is GAGVSQSPSNKVTEKGKDVELRCDPISGHTALYWYRQSLGQGLEFLIYFQGNSAPDKSGLPSDRFSAERTGGSVSTLTIQRTQQEDSAVYLCASSLESSYNSPLHFGNGTRLTVT.

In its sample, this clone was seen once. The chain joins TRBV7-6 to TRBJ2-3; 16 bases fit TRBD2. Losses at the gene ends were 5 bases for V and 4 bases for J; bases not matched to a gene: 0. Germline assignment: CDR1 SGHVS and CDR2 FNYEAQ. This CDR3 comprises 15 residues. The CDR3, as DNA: TGTGCCAGCAGCGGGACTAGCGGGGGGGCAGATACGCAGTATTTT. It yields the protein CASSGTSGGADTQYF.

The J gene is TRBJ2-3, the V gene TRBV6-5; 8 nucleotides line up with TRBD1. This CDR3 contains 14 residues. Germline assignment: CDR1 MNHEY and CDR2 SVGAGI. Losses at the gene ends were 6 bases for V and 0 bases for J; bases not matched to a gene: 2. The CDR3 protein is CASRWTGSTDTQYF. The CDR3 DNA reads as TGTGCCAGCAGATGGACAGGGAGCACAGATACGCAGTATTTT.